A single TCR beta chain is shown here with its context. The data belong to a study of T-cell memory formation after mild COVID-19. Whole-study context: Across donors, TCR clusters were largely donor specific.

Using its own MiXCR run on the 5' RACE reads, TCRdb lists one record per CDR3 protein. The sample has under 150,000 distinct CDR3 sequences, 22% seen once. V was shortened by 5 bases and J by 5 bases, with 12 bases between the two germline ends. The germline V gene encodes CDR1 SGHTA and CDR2 FQGTGA. The CDR3 has 13 amino acids. The specimen sequenced was PBMCs or a T cell subset sorted from them (not recorded which). The origin of this receptor is a man younger than 30 who had mild COVID-19 (a few samples of this study predate the infection). Cell type and time point are not known. The rearrangement uses TRBV7-3 and TRBJ2-5, with D uncertain. The CDR3 loop reads CASSQDLRETQYF. CDR3 sequence (DNA): TGTGCCAGCAGCCAAGACCTGAGGGAGACCCAGTACTTC.